The present T cell receptor (beta chain) was sequenced within a study of beta chain features in type 1 diabetes. Study information: Patients and healthy donors were similar in age, gender and cell yields. Regarding the study as a whole: TCRB CDR3s were moderately but significantly shorter in Type 1 diabetes patients in all four CD4+ subsets. In type 1 diabetes patients, VDJ junctions had fewer insertions; deletions at these junctions were more frequent.

Remarks on this clone: What it binds is not known.

TCRB transcripts that were expressed got sequenced, as all of the isolated RNA had been reverse transcribed. Clones were read by immunoSEQ multiplex PCR, and TCRdb kept only the in-frame ones, dropping some. This table has about 240,000 clones, about 15% appearing once. A CD45RO/CCR7/CD25/CD127/CD95/CD27 panel sorted naive, central memory, regulatory and stem cell-like memory CD4+ cells. Germline-derived CDR1 and CDR2 are MGHDK and SYGVNS. Between the trimmed V and J ends, which lost 3 bases and 1 base, there was a span of 9 bases. The CDR3 is made up of 14 amino acids. The source of this sequence is a man aged 30 to 39 with type 1 diabetes. Sequenced sample: naive CD4+ T cells from blood. This rearrangement joins TRBV25-1 to TRBJ1-1; D not resolved. CDR3 in amino acids: CASSDWSGNTEAFF. Here the CDR3 DNA reads TGTGCCAGCAGTGATTGGTCAGGGAACACTGAAGCTTTCTTT.